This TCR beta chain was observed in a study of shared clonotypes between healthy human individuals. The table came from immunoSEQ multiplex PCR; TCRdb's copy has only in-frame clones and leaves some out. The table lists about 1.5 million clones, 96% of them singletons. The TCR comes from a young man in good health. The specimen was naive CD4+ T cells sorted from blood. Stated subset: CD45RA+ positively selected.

The DNA for the CDR3 is TGTGCCAGCAGCTTAGACAGGGGGGTCTATGGCTACACCTTC. This codes for CASSLDRGVYGYTF. The V call is TRBV5-5, the J call TRBJ1-2; 9 bases line up with TRBD1. Looked up from germline, CDR1 is SGHKS and CDR2 is YYEKEE (reference sequence). V lost 2 bases, J lost 4 bases, and 3 bases stayed unmatched. The CDR3 extends over 14 amino acids. Full variable domain (rest looked up from reference TRBV5-5 and TRBJ1-2): DAGVTQSPTHLIKTRGQQVTLRCSPISGHKSVSWYQQVLGQGPQFIFQYYEKEERGRGNFPDRFSARQFPNYSSELNVNALLLGDSALYLCASSLDRGVYGYTFGSGTRLTVV.